This TCR beta chain comes out of a study of molecular identifiers for immune sequencing clone quantification. In TCRdb, the PCR reads were re-called with MiXCR into one record per CDR3 protein. In the table there are about 320,000 distinct CDR3 sequences, roughly a quarter of which are singletons. This clonotype was seen at least ten times. This TCR came from a human donor in good health. Some libraries in this study had Jurkat cell RNA spiked in. Sequencing used naive CD8+ T cells from blood, with Jurkat cell RNA spiked in. The subset denotes: FACS-sorted CD8+CD4-CCR7+CD45RA+ naive T cells.

In DNA, the CDR3 is TGTGCCAGCAGCCAGGGACGGAATAGCAATCAGCCCCAGCATTTT. This sequence encodes CASSQGRNSNQPQHF. The V gene is TRBV7-8, the J gene TRBJ1-5; D might be TRBD1 (5 bases). Germline CDR1 reads SGHVS; CDR2 reads FQNEAQ. This CDR3 is 15 amino acids long. The V and J ends lost 5 bases and 0 bases respectively, with 11 bases between them.